Below are 21 T cell receptor beta chains sequenced from a single sample in a study of cytomegalovirus exposure and HLA in healthy donors. Primers: 60 Vbeta forward and 13 Jbeta reverse. The data were produced by immunoSEQ multiplex PCR, yet TCRdb's version contains in-frame clones alone and is incomplete. The sample consists of some 130,000 clones, approximately 80% of them appearing once. The sample was PBMCs. The receptors come from a male donor in good health and CMV-seropositive.

The V call is TRBV11-2, the J call TRBJ1-6, with a weak D call TRBD1 (5 bases). From germline, CDR1 is SGHAT and CDR2 FQNNGV. The CDR3 contains 16 residues. With 1 base removed from V and 7 bases from J, the gap between germline ends came to 14 bases. The CDR3 region is CASSLGGVQGNSPLHF. CDR3 coding DNA: TGTGCCAGCAGCTTAGGGGGGGTCCAAGGGAATTCACCCCTCCACTTT.

J is TRBJ2-1 and V is TRBV5-1, with 12 bases fitting TRBD2. Germline V CDR1 and CDR2: SGHRS, YFSETQ. The CDR3 is 15 amino acids. V trimming: 1 base; J trimming: 6 bases; junction bases outside the gene matches: 2. The CDR3, as DNA: TGCGCCAGCAGCTTGCCACTAGCGGGAGGCAATGAGCAGTTCTTC. Protein sequence: CASSLPLAGGNEQFF.

V is TRBV20-1 and J is TRBJ2-7; tentative D call: TRBD2 (5 bases). The CDR3 contains 11 residues. V was cut by 5 bases and J by 2 bases, with 7 bases left in between. Germline CDR1 is DFQATT and CDR2 is SNEGSKA (reference sequence). The CDR3 region is CSAGRTYEQYF. CDR3 DNA: TGCAGTGCTGGGAGAACCTACGAGCAGTACTTC.

The count of this clone is one. The sample has other DNA sequences that encode this CDR3 too. The J gene is TRBJ2-7, the V gene TRBV7-9, with 12 bases that match TRBD1. V dropped 5 bases and J dropped 5; count of bases not matched to a gene: 10. Germline values: CDR1 SEHNR, CDR2 FQNEAQ (reference sequence). The length of the CDR3 is 16 residues. The CDR3 DNA sequence: TGTGCCAGCAGCGTCTATGCCGGGACAGGGGGCAACGAGCAGTACTTC. The encoded protein is CASSVYAGTGGNEQYF.

The gene calls are TRBV6-6 and TRBJ2-2; a weak D match, TRBD2 (6 bases). The CDR3 totals 15 residues. Trimming removed 6 bases from V and 5 bases from J, with 16 bases in between. Germline V gene data show CDR1 as MNHNY and CDR2 as SVGAGI (reference sequence). The CDR3 DNA reads as TGTGCCAGCAGCCCGGGTGTGGGGGGAACCGGGGAGCTGTTTTTT. Translating gives CASSPGVGGTGELFF.

CDR3 loop: CASSLDTGIYGYTF. CDR3 nucleotides: TGTGCCAGCAGCTTGGATACAGGGATCTATGGCTACACCTTC. The chain couples TRBV5-5 to TRBJ1-2; D is possibly TRBD1 (6 bases). The CDR3 spans 14 residues. V lost 0 bases, J lost 4 bases, and 10 bases lay in between. The germline gives CDR1 SGHKS, CDR2 YYEKEE (reference sequence). Full variable domain (rest looked up from reference TRBV5-5 and TRBJ1-2): DAGVTQSPTHLIKTRGQQVTLRCSPISGHKSVSWYQQVLGQGPQFIFQYYEKEERGRGNFPDRFSARQFPNYSSELNVNALLLGDSALYLCASSLDTGIYGYTFGSGTRLTVV.

The chain recombines TRBV7-8 with TRBJ2-3; 8 bases line up with TRBD2. Trimming cost V 3 bases and J 8 bases; bases outside gene matches: 4. CDR3 length equals 13 residues. Germline assignment: CDR1 SGHVS and CDR2 FQNEAQ. CDR3 in amino acids: CASSFGSGGTQYF. CDR3 coding DNA: TGTGCCAGCAGCTTCGGGAGCGGGGGTACGCAGTATTTT.

The chain is built from TRBV10-3 and TRBJ2-3, with TRBD2 matching over 7 bases. Looked up from germline, CDR1 is ENHRY and CDR2 is SYGVKD. The CDR3 runs 16 residues. With 5 bases clipped from V and 4 bases from J, the junction kept 12 bases outside the gene matches. DNA of the CDR3: TGTGCCATCAGTCCGGGACTAAATAGTAATCCAGATACGCAGTATTTT. The encoded protein is CAISPGLNSNPDTQYF.

J is TRBJ2-6 and V is TRBV21-1; TRBD2 reflects the table's D call only, with no check against the DNA. TRBV21-1 constitutes a pseudogene. CDR3 size: 18 residues. CDR3 sequence reads: CASKGGGFLCSGANVLTF. CDR3 nucleotides: TGTGCCAGCAAAGGGGGGGGCTTCCTTTGCTCTGGGGCCAACGTCCTGACTTTC.

The chain links TRBV30 to TRBJ1-2, with D unresolved. Trimming removed 5 bases at V and 6 bases at J, with 7 bases between. The CDR3 runs 10 residues. CDR1 is GTSNPN, CDR2 SVGIG, per germline (reference sequence). DNA for the CDR3: TGTGCCTGGTCCGGGAATGGCTACACCTTC. This gives the protein CAWSGNGYTF.

The rearrangement uses TRBV2 and TRBJ1-1; D call uncertain. Germline values: CDR1 SNHLY, CDR2 FYNNEI. The CDR3 is 12 amino acids. V lost 9 bases to trimming and J lost 4 bases, with 12 bases between them. The CDR3 spells CASAWTGTEAFF. The CDR3 DNA reads as TGTGCCAGTGCCTGGACTGGCACTGAAGCTTTCTTT.

The chain combines TRBV19 with TRBJ2-2; 9 nucleotides align to TRBD2. This CDR3 contains 16 residues. Trimming at V came to 3 bases and at J to 2 bases, leaving 4 bases not matched to a gene. CDR1 and CDR2 from the germline V gene are LNHDA and SQIVND (reference sequence). This CDR3 is CASSMSSGINTGELFF. As DNA, the CDR3 is TGTGCCAGTAGTATGTCTAGCGGGATCAACACCGGGGAGCTGTTTTTT.

The rearrangement joins TRBV6-1 to TRBJ1-2; 7 nucleotides match TRBD1. Per germline, CDR1 MNHNS and CDR2 SASEGT. The CDR3 loop spans 13 amino acids. After removal of 5 bases from V and 5 bases from J, the junction contained 5 bases not matched to a gene. The DNA for the CDR3 is TGTGCCAGCAGTCAGGGACAGCTTTATGGCTACACCTTC. Protein: CASSQGQLYGYTF.

The chain links TRBV5-1 to TRBJ2-7; D unclear. The CDR3 runs to 16 residues. The ends were cut back, 5 bases at V and 12 bases at J, with 30 bases in the middle. CDR1 and CDR2 from the germline V gene are SGHRS and YFSETQ. The CDR3 region has the DNA TGCGCCAGCAGGAATCCATCGGGTTCTATAACCCCCTCGCCGTACTTC. The encoded protein is CASRNPSGSITPSPYF.

This clone occurred a few times. This chain joins TRBV6-6 and TRBJ1-6, with D hard to call. Germline V lookup: CDR1 MNHNY, CDR2 SVGAGI (reference sequence). V lost 2 bases, J lost 5 bases, and 13 bases lay in between. This CDR3 has 16 amino acids. The CDR3 nucleotides read TGTGCCAGCAGTTACGGAGGGAACCTAGATAATTCACCCCTCCACTTT. Translating gives CASSYGGNLDNSPLHF.

The chain recombines TRBV6-5 with TRBJ2-7; D is undetermined. Looked up from germline, CDR1 is MNHEY and CDR2 is SVGAGI. Deletions cut 0 bases from V and 2 bases from J, with 8 bases between. CDR3 length: 14 residues. This CDR3 is CASSYSQAAYEQYF. DNA of the CDR3: TGTGCCAGCAGTTACTCCCAGGCCGCCTACGAGCAGTACTTC.

V is TRBV30 and J is TRBJ1-6; no clear D. V was trimmed by 5 bases and J by 0 bases, leaving 14 bases between them. The germline V gene encodes CDR1 GTSNPN and CDR2 SVGIG (reference sequence). The CDR3 spans 16 residues. CDR3 sequence reads: CAWGRASLSYNSPLHF. DNA of the CDR3: TGTGCCTGGGGGAGGGCCAGTCTCTCCTATAATTCACCCCTCCACTTT.

The chain uses TRBV30 and TRBJ2-5; 8 nucleotides agree with TRBD2. CDR1 is GTSNPN and CDR2 is SVGIG in the germline V gene (reference sequence). This CDR3 has 15 amino acids. V shed 2 bases and J 2 bases; nucleotides not matched to a gene: 7. The CDR3 region has the DNA TGTGCCTGGAGTACCGGGGGGGTGATTCAAGAGACCCAGTACTTC. Its protein is CAWSTGGVIQETQYF. Combining the CDR3 with reference TRBV30 and TRBJ2-5 gives the whole variable domain SQTIHQWPATLVQPVGSPLSLECTVEGTSNPNLYWYRQAAGRGLQLLFYSVGIGQISSEVPQNLSASRPQDRQFILSSKKLLLSDSGFYLCAWSTGGVIQETQYFGPGTRLLVL.

Concerning this clone: Other nucleotide sequences from this sample produce the same CDR3. V gene TRBV5-6 combines with J gene TRBJ2-7, with D hard to call. V lost 3 bases to trimming and J lost 6 bases, with 13 bases between them. CDR1 and CDR2 from the germline V gene are SGHDT and YYEEEE. The CDR3 covers 13 residues. As DNA, the CDR3 is TGTGCCAGCAGCTCGGTCCATCTTGGCGAGCAGTACTTC. Protein product: CASSSVHLGEQYF.

In this sample, this clone turned up a few times. V and J are TRBV2 and TRBJ1-6; the D is unclear. V was clipped by 8 bases and J by 6 bases, with 11 bases between them. The CDR3 contains 13 residues. The germline V gene encodes CDR1 SNHLY and CDR2 FYNNEI. CDR3 sequence reads: CASVQNINSPLHF. The CDR3 DNA reads TGTGCCAGCGTACAGAATATTAATTCACCCCTCCACTTT. Looking up the rest from reference TRBV2 and TRBJ1-6 gives the full variable domain: EPEVTQTPSHQVTQMGQEVILRCVPISNHLYFYWYRQILGQKVEFLVSFYNNEISEKSEIFDDQFSVERPDGSNFTLKIRSTKLEDSAMYFCASVQNINSPLHFGNGTRLTVT.

This clone appeared a few times. CDR3 nucleotides: TGTGCCAGCAGTGAAGGACAGGGGCTTTATGGGGAGCAGTTCTTC. Protein sequence: CASSEGQGLYGEQFF. The chain is built from TRBV6-4 and TRBJ2-1, with TRBD1 matching 9 bases. This CDR3 is 15 amino acids long. Germline V gene lookup returns CDR1 MRHNA and CDR2 SNTAGT. With 3 bases clipped from V and 10 bases from J, the junction kept 10 bases outside the gene matches.